Shown below are 24 T cell receptor beta chains from a single sample sequenced in a study of shared clonotypes between healthy human individuals (dated by TCRdb to about 2020). Library creation used the immunoSEQ multiplex PCR assay. TCRdb limited this immuneACCESS table to in-frame rearrangements with V and J called. A share of clones is missing; checked studies link under half to unresolved V genes, and the rest is unexplained. The sample records 550,000 to 800,000 clones, about nine tenths of which are singletons. The ten largest account for 34% of the sample. Sequencing was carried out using memory CD8+ T cells from PBMCs. According to the study, the label for this sample's cell subset or site signals: CD45RO+ cells pooled with CCR7-negative TemRA cells. The receptors derive from a man aged 18 to 29 in good health. Some clones in this sample may be carry-over from other donors' samples.

The gene calls are TRBV7-8 and TRBJ2-7; 10 positions agree with TRBD1. The CDR3 consists of 14 residues. Germline V gene sequence: CDR1 SGHVS, CDR2 FQNEAQ. With V trimmed by 4 bases and J by 6 bases, 6 bases remained unmatched. CDR3 residues: CASSSRDRGGEQYF. DNA of the CDR3: TGTGCCAGCAGCTCCCGGGACAGGGGAGGCGAGCAGTACTTC.

The V and J genes are TRBV7-9 and TRBJ2-5; no firm D call. Per the germline V gene, CDR1 is SEHNR and CDR2 is FQNEAQ (reference sequence). V shed 1 base and J shed 4 bases, with 13 bases lying between them. The CDR3 has 15 residues. CDR3 residues: CASSLEVGGGETQYF. Here the CDR3 DNA reads TGTGCCAGCAGCTTAGAGGTCGGCGGCGGAGAGACCCAGTACTTC.

The V and J genes are TRBV19 and TRBJ2-3, with D perhaps matching TRBD1 (5 bases). In germline, CDR1 is LNHDA, CDR2 SQIVND (reference sequence). This CDR3 is 15 amino acids long. Between the trimmed V and J ends, which lost 3 bases and 0 bases, there was a span of 10 bases. The CDR3 loop reads CASSIGALSTDTQYF. The CDR3 coding sequence is TGTGCCAGTAGTATTGGGGCGCTTAGCACAGATACGCAGTATTTT. Using reference TRBV19 and TRBJ2-3 for the parts outside the CDR3, the full variable domain is DGGITQSPKYLFRKEGQNVTLSCEQNLNHDAMYWYRQDPGQGLRLIYYSQIVNDFQKGDIAEGYSVSREKKESFPLTVTSAQKNPTAFYLCASSIGALSTDTQYFGPGTRLTVL.

This clone was counted a few times. This chain's CDR3 is CARPLLDRGSYEQYF. DNA of the CDR3: TGTGCCAGACCGCTCTTAGACAGAGGTTCGTACGAGCAGTACTTC. The J gene is TRBJ2-7, the V gene TRBV21-1; TRBD1, the table's D call, was not compared with the DNA. TRBV21-1 is given as a pseudogene. This CDR3 spans 15 amino acids.

This clone was recorded once. The chain recombines TRBV27 with TRBJ1-1; D is unclear. CDR1 and CDR2 from the germline V gene are MNHEY and SMNVEV (reference sequence). The V gene lost 7 bases and the J gene lost 1 base, with 16 bases spanning the gap. The CDR3 extends over 15 amino acids. CDR3 DNA: TGTGCCAGCACCCTCACTGCGGGGAGGAACACTGAAGCTTTCTTT. Protein: CASTLTAGRNTEAFF.

The chain couples TRBV7-9 to TRBJ2-7, with 9 bases fitting TRBD1. V trimming: 10 bases; J trimming: 4 bases; junction bases outside the gene matches: 5. The CDR3 sequence is 12 residues long. CDR1 is SEHNR, CDR2 FQNEAQ, per germline (reference sequence). The CDR3 protein is CATLGQGYEQYF. CDR3 nucleotide sequence: TGTGCCACATTGGGACAGGGATACGAGCAGTACTTC.

The chain couples TRBV13 to TRBJ2-7, with 10 bases identical to TRBD1. The CDR3 length is 16 residues. J was trimmed by 0 bases and V by 4 bases; bases with no gene match: 6. Germline V gene data show CDR1 as PRHDT and CDR2 as FYEKMQ (reference sequence). The CDR3 protein is CASSSTGQGPSYEQYF. The CDR3 coding sequence is TGTGCCAGCAGCTCCACGGGACAGGGGCCCTCCTACGAGCAGTACTTC.

The rearrangement uses TRBV6-1 and TRBJ2-3, with D unclear. This CDR3 is 14 amino acids long. V was clipped by 2 bases and J by 5 bases, with 11 bases between them. Germline values: CDR1 MNHNS, CDR2 SASEGT. Here the CDR3 DNA reads TGTGCCAGCAGTGAACAAGTGGGCCGAGATACGCAGTATTTT. This sequence encodes CASSEQVGRDTQYF.

The J gene is TRBJ2-5, the V gene TRBV5-1; no reliable D call. The DNA end lines up better with TRBJ2-7; the J call may be wrong. The germline V gene encodes CDR1 SGHRS and CDR2 YFSETQ. CDR3 length: 13 amino acids. CDR3 in amino acids: CASSLDGSYEQYF. CDR3 sequence (DNA): TGCGCCAGCAGCTTGGATGGCTCCTACGAGCAGTACTTC.

The genes are TRBV6-7 and TRBJ2-5; tentatively, D is TRBD1 or TRBD2 (6 bases each). TRBV6-7 is an ORF, with its function uncertain. V lost 0 bases, J lost 2 bases, and 10 bases lay in between. CDR3 length: 15 residues. The chain's CDR3 is CASSYSKGGQETQYF. CDR3 nucleotides: TGTGCCAGCAGTTACTCGAAGGGGGGACAAGAGACCCAGTACTTC.

The rearrangement joins TRBV7-9 to TRBJ2-3; 10 nucleotides agree with TRBD1. Germline V gene lookup returns CDR1 SEHNR and CDR2 FQNEAQ (reference sequence). The CDR3 consists of 17 residues. V gave up 3 bases and J gave up 1 base; unmatched junction bases: 7. The CDR3 reads CASSFGTGTGGTDTQYF. As DNA, the CDR3 is TGTGCCAGCAGCTTCGGTACCGGGACAGGGGGCACAGATACGCAGTATTTT.

The chain combines TRBV7-9 with TRBJ2-2; D gene ambiguous. V lost 10 bases and J lost 3, with 21 bases in between. The CDR3 sequence is 16 residues long. The germline V gene has CDR1 SEHNR and CDR2 FQNEAQ (reference sequence). This chain's CDR3 is CATPSPIGPDTGELFF. CDR3 coding DNA: TGTGCCACCCCGAGTCCCATCGGACCGGACACCGGGGAGCTGTTTTTT.

This clone has only one observation. This chain joins TRBV10-3 and TRBJ2-1; 14 bases agree with TRBD2. The CDR3 is made up of 15 amino acids. Germline V lookup: CDR1 ENHRY, CDR2 SYGVKD. With V trimmed by 6 bases and J by 8 bases, 6 bases remained unmatched. The CDR3 here is CAIRKTSGRAHEQFF. The DNA of the CDR3 is TGTGCCATCAGGAAGACTAGCGGGAGGGCCCATGAGCAGTTCTTC.

V is TRBV6-1 and J is TRBJ2-7; D may correspond to TRBD1 or TRBD2 (5 bases each). V shed 6 bases and J shed 3 bases, with 12 bases lying between them. CDR1 is MNHNS, CDR2 SASEGT, per germline. This CDR3 contains 13 residues. CDR3 amino acids: CASSGDAYYEQYF. DNA of the CDR3: TGTGCCAGCAGCGGGGACGCCTACTACGAGCAGTACTTC.

The CDR3 DNA reads TGTGCCAGCAGCCCAAGTCGGGGGATCGGCAATCAGCCCCAGCATTTT. Translating it yields CASSPSRGIGNQPQHF. The genes are TRBV11-2 and TRBJ1-5, with D possibly matching TRBD1 (5 bases). V shed 5 bases and J shed 2 bases, with 16 bases lying between them. Germline V lookup: CDR1 SGHAT, CDR2 FQNNGV. The CDR3 contains 16 residues.

The genes are TRBV9 and TRBJ2-3, with D possibly matching TRBD1 (6 bases). The ends were cut back, 6 bases at V and 2 bases at J, with 16 bases in the middle. Germline lookup yields CDR1 SGDLS and CDR2 YYNGEE. The CDR3 has 15 amino acids. The DNA for the CDR3 is TGTGCCAGCACAGCACAGGGCGAATTCACAGATACGCAGTATTTT. It encodes CASTAQGEFTDTQYF.

V gene TRBV5-6 combines with J gene TRBJ1-5; D gene ambiguous. Trimming shortened V by 0 bases and J by 0 bases, and 10 bases separated the two germline ends. Germline CDR1 reads SGHDT; CDR2 reads YYEEEE. This CDR3 region has 16 residues. This chain's CDR3 is CASSLAADLSNQPQHF. The CDR3 nucleotides are TGTGCCAGCAGCTTGGCTGCAGACCTTAGCAATCAGCCCCAGCATTTT.

V usage is TRBV12-1 and J usage is TRBJ1-1. TRBV12-1 is marked as a pseudogene. This CDR3 contains 11 residues. The CDR3 DNA reads TGTGCCAGCAATTGGTGGGCTGAAGCTTTCTTT. This codes for CASNWWAEAFF.

The rearrangement links TRBV9 to TRBJ2-7, with 7 bases aligning to TRBD2. Unmatched junction bases numbered 6, after V lost 0 bases and J lost 0 bases. CDR1 is SGDLS and CDR2 is YYNGEE in the germline V gene. The CDR3 spans 16 residues. The DNA for the CDR3 is TGTGCCAGCAGCGTAGGGGGAGGGCCGAGCTCCTACGAGCAGTACTTC. Translating gives CASSVGGGPSSYEQYF.

The chain carries TRBV9 and TRBJ1-1; no definite D call. The CDR3 is 13 amino acids. V was pared by 4 bases and J by 1 base, with 8 bases between. CDR1 is SGDLS and CDR2 is YYNGEE in the germline V gene. The CDR3 DNA reads as TGTGCCAGCAGCCAGGACGGGAACACTGAAGCTTTCTTT. This encodes CASSQDGNTEAFF.

The gene calls are TRBV7-3 and TRBJ2-7; D is possibly TRBD2 (6 bases). CDR3 length: 15 residues. Trimming pared 1 base from V and 2 bases from J, leaving 12 bases between. Germline V gives CDR1 SGHTA, CDR2 FQGTGA. CDR3 DNA: TGTGCCAGCAGCTTAAGAGGAGGGGTTCCCTACGAGCAGTACTTC. It encodes CASSLRGGVPYEQYF.

Regarding this clone: The same CDR3 arises from other DNA sequences in this sample as well. This sequence joins TRBV7-9 and TRBJ2-5; TRBD2 agrees at 7 bases. The V gene's germline CDR1 is SEHNR and CDR2 FQNEAQ (reference sequence). The J segment lost 1 base and the V segment lost 8 bases, leaving 1 base of the junction unmatched. The CDR3 extends over 12 amino acids. The CDR3 coding sequence is TGTGCCAGCGGGGGGGGCCAAGAGACCCAGTACTTC. Encoded protein: CASGGGQETQYF.

This chain links TRBV27 with TRBJ2-1, with a tentative D call TRBD2 (6 bases). With 6 bases removed from V and 3 bases from J, the gap between germline ends came to 18 bases. The CDR3 is 16 amino acids. CDR1 MNHEY and CDR2 SMNVEV come from the germline V gene (reference sequence). The CDR3 nucleotides are TGTGCCAGCAGAAAAGGAGGGAACTGGGTCTACAATGAGCAGTTCTTC. This gives the protein CASRKGGNWVYNEQFF.

V is TRBV11-2 and J is TRBJ2-7; perhaps TRBD1 as D (6 bases). V gave up 1 base and J gave up 0 bases, with 13 bases separating them. Germline values: CDR1 SGHAT, CDR2 FQNNGV. This CDR3 region has 16 residues. The CDR3 DNA follows: TGTGCCAGCAGCTTAGTTCAGGGGTACACCTCCTACGAGCAGTACTTC. It codes for CASSLVQGYTSYEQYF.